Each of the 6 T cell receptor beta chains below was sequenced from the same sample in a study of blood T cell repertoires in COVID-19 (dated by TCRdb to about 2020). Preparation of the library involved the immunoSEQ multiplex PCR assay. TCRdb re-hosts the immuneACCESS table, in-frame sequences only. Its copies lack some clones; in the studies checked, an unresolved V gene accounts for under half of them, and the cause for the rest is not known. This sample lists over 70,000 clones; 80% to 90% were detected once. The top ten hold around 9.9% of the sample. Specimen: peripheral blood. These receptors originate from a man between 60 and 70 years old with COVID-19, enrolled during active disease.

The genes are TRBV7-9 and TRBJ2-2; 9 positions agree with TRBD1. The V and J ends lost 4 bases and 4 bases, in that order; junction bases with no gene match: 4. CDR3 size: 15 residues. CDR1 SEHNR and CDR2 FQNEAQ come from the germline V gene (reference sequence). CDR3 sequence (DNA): TGTGCCAGCAGCTGGGGGACAGGGTTCACCGGGGAGCTGTTTTTT. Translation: CASSWGTGFTGELFF.

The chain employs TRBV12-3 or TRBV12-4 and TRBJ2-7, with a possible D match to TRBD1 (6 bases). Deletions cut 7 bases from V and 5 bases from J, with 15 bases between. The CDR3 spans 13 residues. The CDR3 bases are TGTGCCAGCAAACCCCAGGGGATCGACGAGCAGTACTTC. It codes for CASKPQGIDEQYF.

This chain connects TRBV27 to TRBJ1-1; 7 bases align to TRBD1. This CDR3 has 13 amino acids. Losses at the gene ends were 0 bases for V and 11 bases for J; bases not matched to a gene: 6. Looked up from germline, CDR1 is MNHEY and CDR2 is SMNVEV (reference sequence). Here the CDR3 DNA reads TGTGCCAGCAGTTTATCGACAGGGTTTAAGGCTTTCTTT. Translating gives CASSLSTGFKAFF.

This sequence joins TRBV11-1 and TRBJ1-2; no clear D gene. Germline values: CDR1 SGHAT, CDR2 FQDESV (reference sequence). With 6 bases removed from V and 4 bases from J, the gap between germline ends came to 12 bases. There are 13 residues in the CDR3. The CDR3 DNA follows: TGTGCCAGCAGTTCCCACGGAGCCTATGGCTACACCTTC. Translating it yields CASSSHGAYGYTF.

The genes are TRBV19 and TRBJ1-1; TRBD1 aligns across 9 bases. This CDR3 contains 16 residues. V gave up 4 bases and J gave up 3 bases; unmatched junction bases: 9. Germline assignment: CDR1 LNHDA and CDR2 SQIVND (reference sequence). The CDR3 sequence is CASSTRTGEADTEAFF. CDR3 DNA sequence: TGTGCCAGTAGTACCCGGACAGGGGAGGCAGACACTGAAGCTTTCTTT.

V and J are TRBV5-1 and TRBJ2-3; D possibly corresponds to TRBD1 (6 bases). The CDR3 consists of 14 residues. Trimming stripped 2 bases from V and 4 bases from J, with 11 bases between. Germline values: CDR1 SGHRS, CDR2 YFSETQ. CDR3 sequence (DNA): TGCGCCAGCAGCTTAGGGGACACCTCAGATACGCAGTATTTT. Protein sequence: CASSLGDTSDTQYF.